The TCR beta chain under discussion was sequenced for a study of cytomegalovirus exposure and HLA in healthy donors. Study-wide background: There were 100 million to 130 million unique TCR beta sequences, drawn from roughly 200 million T cells, in an earlier analysis. Whole-study results and caveats: Among TCR sequences, most were rare, though some public TCRs appeared in many donors. Later on, an analysis showed TCR association rates differing by HLA locus, with DRB1 the most and HLA-C the fewest.

As regards this clone: The antigen is not known.

The PCR contained 60 Vbeta and 13 Jbeta primers. Data came from immunoSEQ multiplex PCR; TCRdb stores just in-frame clones and leaves some out. The sample records 100,000 or so clones, 70% to 80% being singletons. The V and J ends lost 3 bases and 7 bases respectively, with 7 bases between them. The CDR3 totals 12 residues. Germline V gene data show CDR1 as WNHNN and CDR2 as SYGVQD (reference sequence). This clonotype originated in a young man in good health and CMV-seronegative. The chain carries TRBV10-1 and TRBJ1-5, with D unresolved. Source material: PBMCs. CDR3 bases: TGCGCCAGCAGTGAAACTCGACAGCCCCAGCATTTT. Protein: CASSETRQPQHF.